This passage covers 14 T cell receptor beta chains from one sample sequenced in a study of blood T cell repertoires in COVID-19. Profiling relied on immunoSEQ multiplex PCR, and the TCRdb table lists in-frame clones only, not all of them. The table has over 130,000 clones, 84% seen once. The sequenced material came from peripheral blood. The receptors here all came from a woman in her sixties or seventies with acute or convalescent COVID-19.

The chain couples TRBV24-1 to TRBJ2-7, with TRBD1 as a possible D gene (7 bases). V lost 3 bases and J lost 2, with 13 bases in between. CDR3 size: 15 residues. Germline loops: CDR1 KGHDR, CDR2 SFDVKD. CDR3 sequence: CATSDPTRGAYEQYF. CDR3 bases: TGTGCCACCAGTGATCCCACCAGGGGGGCCTACGAGCAGTACTTC.

The J gene is TRBJ2-3, the V gene TRBV28, with 9 bases lining up with TRBD1. The CDR3 runs to 17 residues. Germline loops: CDR1 MDHEN, CDR2 SYDVKM. J lost 1 base, V lost 7 bases, and 12 bases had no gene match. CDR3 sequence: CASTPGGGQGGTDTQYF. The CDR3 coding sequence is TGTGCCAGCACCCCCGGAGGGGGACAGGGTGGCACAGATACGCAGTATTTT.

This rearrangement joins TRBV24-1 to TRBJ2-1, with 9 bases identical to TRBD1. The trim removed 6 bases at V and 1 base at J, leaving 12 bases unmatched. The CDR3 length is 18 residues. The germline CDR1 and CDR2 sequences are KGHDR and SFDVKD. CDR3: CATSPGQGYLGSYNEQFF. CDR3 sequence (DNA): TGTGCCACCAGTCCGGGACAGGGTTATTTAGGGTCCTACAATGAGCAGTTCTTC.

This clone was counted a single time. The chain carries TRBV15 and TRBJ1-1, with a weak D call TRBD1 (5 bases). Germline assignment: CDR1 LNHNV and CDR2 YYDKDF (reference sequence). Trimming took off 0 bases at V and 5 bases at J, with 7 bases between the two ends. The CDR3 extends over 13 amino acids. DNA of the CDR3: TGTGCCACCAGCAGAGAAAGGGGTACTGAAGCTTTCTTT. This codes for CATSRERGTEAFF.

This chain links TRBV28 with TRBJ1-1, with 7 bases that match TRBD1. Unmatched junction bases numbered 4, after V lost 7 bases and J lost 2 bases. The CDR3 contains 13 residues. CDR1 MDHEN and CDR2 SYDVKM come from the germline V gene. CDR3 nucleotides: TGTGCCAGCACTTGGGACAGTAACACTGAAGCTTTCTTT. This gives the protein CASTWDSNTEAFF.

The chain uses TRBV9 and TRBJ2-2; TRBD2 matches 7 bases. With 0 bases clipped from V and 7 bases from J, the junction kept 9 bases outside the gene matches. This CDR3 is built from 16 residues. CDR1 is SGDLS, CDR2 YYNGEE, per germline. Written as DNA, the CDR3 is TGTGCCAGCAGCGTAGGCGCGGGAGTGGGTGGCGGGGAGCTGTTTTTT. It codes for CASSVGAGVGGGELFF.

This rearrangement joins TRBV5-4 to TRBJ1-2; D may be TRBD1 (5 bases). Trimming cost V 7 bases and J 8 bases, with 18 bases left between them. The germline gives CDR1 SGHNT, CDR2 YYREEE (reference sequence). The CDR3 sequence is 13 residues long. CDR3 DNA: TGTGCCAGCGCAGAGGACACAATCAAGGGCTACACCTTC. It yields the protein CASAEDTIKGYTF.

A word on this clone: Here the CDR3 omits its conserved ending phenylalanine or tryptophan, so a read error is the likely source. The limits of the CDR3 on the DNA are not certain, so only TCRdb's listed CDR3 is given. The chain uses TRBV3-1 (or the pseudogene TRBV3-2) and TRBJ1-3; no check of the table's D call, TRBD1, against the DNA was made. Germline values: CDR1 LGHDT, CDR2 YNNKEL (reference sequence). The CDR3 contains 8 residues when both ends are counted. This chain's CDR3 is CASRKQGI.

V is TRBV7-3 and J is TRBJ2-1; maybe TRBD2 (5 bases). V dropped 6 bases and J dropped 7 bases, with 28 bases sitting between them. Germline assignment: CDR1 SGHTA and CDR2 FQGTGA. CDR3 length: 18 residues. In DNA, the CDR3 is TGTGCCAGCAGTCTCAAGAAAACCGGGATTCCGTCAACGAATGAGCAGTTCTTC. It yields the protein CASSLKKTGIPSTNEQFF.

This clone has just a few counts. This chain joins TRBV28 and TRBJ1-5; D is uncertain. Trimming removed 4 bases from V and 5 bases from J, with 15 bases in between. This CDR3 is built from 15 residues. CDR1 MDHEN and CDR2 SYDVKM come from the germline V gene. The CDR3 here is CASSSYYGSDQPQHF. For the CDR3, the DNA is TGTGCCAGCAGTTCCTACTACGGCAGCGATCAGCCCCAGCATTTT.

J is TRBJ1-3 and V is TRBV4-3; possible D gene TRBD1, 6 bases. Germline assignment: CDR1 LGHNA and CDR2 YSLEER. Trimming took 4 bases from V and 0 from J, leaving 10 bases between them. This CDR3 is 15 amino acids long. CDR3 residues: CASSRDRSSGNTIYF. CDR3 sequence (DNA): TGCGCCAGCAGCCGAGACAGGTCCTCTGGAAACACCATATATTTT.

The rearrangement uses TRBV11-3 and TRBJ1-1, with 8 nucleotides matching TRBD1. The CDR3 length is 14 residues. Germline CDR1 and CDR2: SGHNT and YENEEA. The trim removed 7 bases at V and 1 base at J, leaving 5 bases unmatched. The CDR3 sequence is CASTRQGRNTEAFF. The CDR3 region has the DNA TGTGCCAGCACCCGACAGGGGCGGAACACTGAAGCTTTCTTT. Looking up the rest from reference TRBV11-3 and TRBJ1-1 gives the full variable domain: EAGVVQSPRYKIIEKKQPVAFWCNPISGHNTLYWYLQNLGQGPELLIRYENEEAVDDSQLPKDRFSAERLKGVDSTLKIQPAELGDSAVYLCASTRQGRNTEAFFGQGTRLTVV.

This chain uses TRBV29-1 with TRBJ2-5; 9 bases fit TRBD1. The CDR3 consists of 12 residues. V lost 6 bases, J lost 3 bases, and 2 bases stayed unmatched. The germline V gene has CDR1 SQVTM and CDR2 ANQGSEA. CDR3 bases: TGCAGCGTAGGGACAGGGAAAGAGACCCAGTACTTC. It translates to CSVGTGKETQYF. The variable domain in full, with the rest retrieved from reference TRBV29-1 and TRBJ2-5, is SAVISQKPSRDICQRGTSLTIQCQVDSQVTMMFWYRQQPGQSLTLIATANQGSEATYESGFVIDKFPISRPNLTFSTLTVSNMSPEDSSIYLCSVGTGKETQYFGPGTRLLVL.

The chain has TRBV10-2 and TRBJ1-1, with TRBD1 matching over 12 bases. V gave up 8 bases and J gave up 10 bases; unmatched junction bases: 5. CDR3 length: 12 amino acids. Germline V gene data show CDR1 as WSHSY and CDR2 as SAAADI. The CDR3 DNA reads TGCGCCAGCGCCGGGGACAGGGGGCCAGCTTTCTTT. This encodes CASAGDRGPAFF.